The 4 T cell receptor beta chains below were found in one sample sequenced in a study of Ad26.COV2.S vaccination and SARS-CoV-2 variants. Profiled with immunoSEQ multiplex PCR; TCRdb holds only in-frame clones, not every one. The sample shows about 680,000 clones, more than 70% of them seen only once. As to treatment: some 20 received Ad26.COV2.S at low or high dose, single or two shots; 5 received placebo; per-sample allocation not given. Day 63 after the first vaccine or placebo injection was the time point for sampling. The specimen comprised peripheral blood, sampled in a trial of Ad26.COV2.S vaccine versus placebo. These receptors all stem from a person between 18 and 65 years old who received the Ad26.COV2.S COVID-19 vaccine or a placebo.

The chain's CDR3 is CASSEGRAGGWQETQYF. In DNA form, the CDR3 reads TGTGCCAGCAGTGAGGGTAGAGCGGGAGGTTGGCAAGAGACCCAGTACTTC. This chain links TRBV2 with TRBJ2-5, with 9 bases matching TRBD2. V lost 3 bases to trimming and J lost 2 bases; unmatched junction nucleotides: 10. Germline loops: CDR1 SNHLY, CDR2 FYNNEI. This CDR3 contains 17 residues.

The genes are TRBV30 and TRBJ1-5; D is unclear. Germline assignment: CDR1 GTSNPN and CDR2 SVGIG (reference sequence). CDR3 length equals 15 residues. V gave up 0 bases and J gave up 1 base, with 10 bases separating them. CDR3 DNA: TGTGCCTGGAGTGTCAGTGCTTTGAGCAATCAGCCCCAGCATTTT. Residues: CAWSVSALSNQPQHF.

This chain uses TRBV7-9 with TRBJ1-1; 12 nucleotides align to TRBD1. Trimming cost V 5 bases and J 3 bases; bases outside gene matches: 4. Per germline, CDR1 SEHNR and CDR2 FQNEAQ (reference sequence). This CDR3 has 15 residues. In nucleotides, the CDR3 is TGTGCCAGCAGCGAGGGACAGGGGGCTTACACTGAAGCTTTCTTT. Amino acid sequence: CASSEGQGAYTEAFF.

The table lists this clone with a count of one. V gene TRBV6-1 combines with J gene TRBJ2-5; 7 bases align to TRBD2. The trim removed 2 bases at V and 2 bases at J, leaving 8 bases unmatched. Germline CDR1 is MNHNS and CDR2 is SASEGT. The CDR3 loop spans 16 amino acids. The CDR3 here is CASSELGLAEQETQYF. CDR3 nucleotide sequence: TGTGCCAGCAGTGAACTGGGGCTAGCGGAACAAGAGACCCAGTACTTC.